The source of this T cell receptor (beta chain) is a study of OX40 agonist ivuxolimab in advanced cancers. Looked up from germline, CDR1 is MGHRA and CDR2 is YSYEKL. The CDR3 loop spans 13 amino acids. V shed 1 base and J shed 7 bases, with 11 bases lying between them. Sequencing was performed with immunoSEQ multiplex PCR; in TCRdb, only in-frame clones are kept and a portion is missing. The profile covers approximately 46,000 clones, with around nine tenths appearing a single time and about 11% taken by the ten largest. This TCR came from an adult with an advanced solid tumor such as melanoma, head and neck, liver or kidney cancer. Sequenced material: CD4+ or CD8+ T cells sorted from blood, taken in a trial of the OX40 agonist ivuxolimab. This chain joins TRBV4-1 and TRBJ2-7; tentative D call: TRBD2 (6 bases). The CDR3 DNA reads TGCGCCAGCAGCCAAGCACTAGCTGGTGAGCAGTACTTC. Protein sequence: CASSQALAGEQYF.